This T cell receptor beta chain stems from a study of long-term antiretroviral therapy in people with HIV. Points from the study as a whole: The study found that diversity rose after ART but stayed below transplant donor controls.

CDR1 is LNHDA and CDR2 is SQIVND in the germline V gene (reference sequence). V lost 5 bases and J lost 4, with 17 bases in between. This CDR3 contains 16 residues. For this clone: The antigen remains undetermined.

immunoSEQ v3.0 was run at survey level. Produced via immunoSEQ multiplex PCR; TCRdb's table is partial and in-frame only. This sample has under 50,000 clones, with over 90% found just once. Material: unsorted PBMCs, obtained approximately 9.1 years after starting antiretroviral therapy. The TCR comes from a man aged 25-45 years with HIV. The V gene is TRBV19, the J gene TRBJ1-4, with D perhaps TRBD1 (6 bases). CDR3: CASSGDIYGSNEKLFF. The DNA of the CDR3 is TGTGCCAGTAGTGGGGACATCTACGGGAGTAATGAAAAACTGTTTTTT.